The following is a TCR beta chain sequence with its context. In terms of age and location, participants ranged from roughly 18 to 95 years and lived in roughly 22 US areas. Participant-given clinical history determined each cohort assignment. The sample belongs to a study of blood T cell repertoires in COVID-19. For the study at large: The cDNA or gDNA used as material had been derived from T cells, B-cell-depleted T cells, or PBMCs.

In the authors' workflow: Estimated nucleated cell counts came from reference gene primer amplification. Method: immunoSEQ multiplex PCR; TCRdb's copy keeps in-frame clones and lacks some. The DNA was the basis for D and trimming; V, J and clone size are from that table. The sample has 180,000 or so clones; about 80% are singletons. The material sequenced was PBMCs or T cells enriched from blood (not recorded which). The receptor was derived from a man in his fifties or sixties who had been exposed to COVID-19.

In nucleotides, the CDR3 is TGTGCCAGCAGCCAACGACAGGGGCCCCTCTATGGCTACACCTTC. Its translation: CASSQRQGPLYGYTF. The chain uses TRBV11-3 and TRBJ1-2, with 8 bases identical to TRBD1. Trimming at V came to 5 bases and at J to 4 bases, leaving 9 bases not matched to a gene. Germline V gene data show CDR1 as SGHNT and CDR2 as YENEEA. This CDR3 has 15 residues. Combining the CDR3 with reference TRBV11-3 and TRBJ1-2 gives the whole variable domain EAGVVQSPRYKIIEKKQPVAFWCNPISGHNTLYWYLQNLGQGPELLIRYENEEAVDDSQLPKDRFSAERLKGVDSTLKIQPAELGDSAVYLCASSQRQGPLYGYTFGSGTRLTVV.